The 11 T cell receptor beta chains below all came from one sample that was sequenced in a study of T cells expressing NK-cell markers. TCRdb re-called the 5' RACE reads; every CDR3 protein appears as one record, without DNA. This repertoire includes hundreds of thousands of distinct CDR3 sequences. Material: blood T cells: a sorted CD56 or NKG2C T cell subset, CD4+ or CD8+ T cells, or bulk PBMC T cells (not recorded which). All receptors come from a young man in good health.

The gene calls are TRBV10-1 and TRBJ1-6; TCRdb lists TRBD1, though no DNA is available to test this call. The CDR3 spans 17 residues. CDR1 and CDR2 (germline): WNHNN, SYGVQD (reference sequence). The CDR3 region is CASSESEEQAYNSPLHF.

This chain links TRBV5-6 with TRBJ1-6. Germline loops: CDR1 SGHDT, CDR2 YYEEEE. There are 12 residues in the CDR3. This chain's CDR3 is CASSLGLSPLHF.

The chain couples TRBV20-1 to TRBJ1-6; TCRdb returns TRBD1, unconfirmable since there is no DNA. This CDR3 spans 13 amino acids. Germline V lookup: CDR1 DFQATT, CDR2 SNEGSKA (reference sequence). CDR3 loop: CSAGRDRTSPLHF.

The CDR3 sequence is CASRPGLAGGLLRFKQFF. The chain carries TRBV12-3 or TRBV12-4 and TRBJ2-1; TCRdb's D gene call, TRBD2, goes unchecked for lack of DNA. This CDR3 is 18 amino acids long.

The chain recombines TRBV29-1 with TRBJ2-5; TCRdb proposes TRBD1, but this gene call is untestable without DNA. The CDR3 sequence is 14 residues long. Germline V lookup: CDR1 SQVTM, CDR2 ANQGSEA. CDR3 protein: CSVGRDGTQETQYF. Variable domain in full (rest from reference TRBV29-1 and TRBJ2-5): SAVISQKPSRDICQRGTSLTIQCQVDSQVTMMFWYRQQPGQSLTLIATANQGSEATYESGFVIDKFPISRPNLTFSTLTVSNMSPEDSSIYLCSVGRDGTQETQYFGPGTRLLVL.

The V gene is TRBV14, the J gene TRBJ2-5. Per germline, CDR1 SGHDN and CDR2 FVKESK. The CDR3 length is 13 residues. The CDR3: CASSQNLGETQYF. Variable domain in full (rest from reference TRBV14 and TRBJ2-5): EAGVTQFPSHSVIEKGQTVTLRCDPISGHDNLYWYRRVMGKEIKFLLHFVKESKQDESGMPNNRFLAERTGGTYSTLKVQPAELEDSGVYFCASSQNLGETQYFGPGTRLLVL.

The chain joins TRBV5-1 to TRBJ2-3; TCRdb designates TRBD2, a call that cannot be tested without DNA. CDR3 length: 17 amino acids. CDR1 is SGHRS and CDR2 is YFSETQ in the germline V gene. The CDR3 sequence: CASSLRSTTSGTDTQYF.

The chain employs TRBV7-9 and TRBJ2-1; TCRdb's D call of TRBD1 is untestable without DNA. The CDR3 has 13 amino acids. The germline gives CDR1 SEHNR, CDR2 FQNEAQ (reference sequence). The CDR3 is CASSLAQGHEQFF.

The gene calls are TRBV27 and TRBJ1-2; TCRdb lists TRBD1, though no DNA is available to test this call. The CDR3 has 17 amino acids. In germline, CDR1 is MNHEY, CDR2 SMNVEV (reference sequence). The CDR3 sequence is CASSLRGTDRLPYGYTF.

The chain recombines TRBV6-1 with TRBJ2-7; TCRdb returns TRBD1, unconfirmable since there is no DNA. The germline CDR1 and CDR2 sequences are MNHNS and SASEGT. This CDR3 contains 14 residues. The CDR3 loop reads CASSNHRGLYEQYF.

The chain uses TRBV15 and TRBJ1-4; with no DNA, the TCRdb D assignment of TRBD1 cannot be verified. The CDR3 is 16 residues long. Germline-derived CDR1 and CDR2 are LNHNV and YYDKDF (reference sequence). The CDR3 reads CATSRDRETGDEKLFF.